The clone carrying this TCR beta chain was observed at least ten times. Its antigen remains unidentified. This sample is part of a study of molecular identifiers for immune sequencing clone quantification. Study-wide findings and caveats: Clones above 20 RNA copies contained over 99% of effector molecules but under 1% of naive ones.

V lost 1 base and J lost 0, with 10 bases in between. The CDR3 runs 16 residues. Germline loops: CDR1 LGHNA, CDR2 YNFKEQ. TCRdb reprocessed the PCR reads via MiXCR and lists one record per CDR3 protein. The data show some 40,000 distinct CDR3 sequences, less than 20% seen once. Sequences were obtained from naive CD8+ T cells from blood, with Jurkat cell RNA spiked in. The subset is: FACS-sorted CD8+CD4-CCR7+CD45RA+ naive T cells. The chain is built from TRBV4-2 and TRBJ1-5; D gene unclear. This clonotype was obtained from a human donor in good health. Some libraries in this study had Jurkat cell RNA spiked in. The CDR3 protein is CASSQGGDFSNQPQHF. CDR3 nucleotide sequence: TGTGCCAGCAGCCAAGGAGGCGATTTTAGCAATCAGCCCCAGCATTTT.